The TCR beta chain under discussion was sequenced for a study of blood T cell repertoires in COVID-19. Study in general: Whether acute or convalescent, the COVID-19 samples came from the United States, Italy and Spain.

Clones were sequenced by immunoSEQ multiplex PCR, and TCRdb holds only the in-frame ones, with some missing. There are roughly 250,000 clones in the sample; approximately 86% occur only once, and around 1% lies in the top ten. The germline gives CDR1 SQVTM, CDR2 ANQGSEA. The CDR3 is made up of 15 amino acids. Losses at the gene ends were 3 bases for V and 3 bases for J; bases not matched to a gene: 9. Seattle enrolled patients during active infection and tracked them longitudinally. The V and J genes are TRBV29-1 and TRBJ1-2; 8 bases fit TRBD1. This TCR derives from a human donor with COVID-19, enrolled during active disease. The donor label of this sample is uncertain. Specimen: peripheral blood. The CDR3: CSVETPTGVDYGYTF. The CDR3 DNA is TGCAGCGTTGAGACCCCGACAGGGGTGGACTATGGCTACACCTTC.